The rows below give T cell receptor beta chains drawn from one sample of a study of PD-L1 blockade in urothelial cancer. TCRdb's table, derived via immunoSEQ multiplex PCR, lists solely in-frame clones and lacks some. In the table there are 30,000 to 40,000 clones, approximately 82% of which are singletons. Sample: PBMCs, taken around atezolizumab (anti-PD-L1) treatment. Source of these receptors: a man aged 55 to 70 with urothelial cancer. Each CDR3 is given with its conserved first and last residue. The order of the fields is V gene, clone size, J gene, D gene, CDR3 DNA, CDR3 protein. A D gene is named only where the DNA matches it firmly. Size tells how often a clone was seen (once, few, many) or the class of an expanded clone, and some rows leave it out.

TRBV5-8	-	TRBJ1-4	-	TGTGCCAGCAGCAGACAGGAGAATAATGAAAAACTGTTTTTT	CASSRQENNEKLFF
TRBV6-1	-	TRBJ1-1	-	TGTGCCAGCAGCCCCGAGGGATGGAACACTGAAGCTTTCTTT	CASSPEGWNTEAFF
TRBV6-1	-	TRBJ2-1	TRBD2	TGTGCCAGCAGTGAATGGCGGGGGGGCGGGGACAATGAGCAGTTCTTC	CASSEWRGGGDNEQFF
TRBV18	few	TRBJ2-7	TRBD1	TGTGCCAGCTCACCACGGCGAGGGGGCGTCGGCCACGAGCAGTACTTC	CASSPRRGGVGHEQYF
TRBV6-6	-	TRBJ1-6	-	TGTGCCAGCAGTTACACTCCGAGGGATTCACCCCTCCACTTT	CASSYTPRDSPLHF
TRBV28	-	TRBJ2-1	TRBD1	TGTGCCAGCAGTTTTCGAGGGACAGGGGACTACAATGAGCAGTTCTTC	CASSFRGTGDYNEQFF
TRBV6-1	-	TRBJ1-1	-	TGTGCCAGCAGTGAATGGGAGTTAACTGAAGCTTTCTTT	CASSEWELTEAFF
TRBV5-4	-	TRBJ1-1	TRBD1	TGTGCCAGCAGCCAACCACGGGACAGGGTGGGTGAAGCTTTCTTT	CASSQPRDRVGEAFF
TRBV4-1	-	TRBJ2-1	-	TGCGCCAGCAGCCAAGGGACTAACTCCTACAATGAGCAGTTCTTC	CASSQGTNSYNEQFF
TRBV7-2	-	TRBJ2-7	TRBD1	TGTGCCAGCAGCCCACAGGGGGATTCCTACGAGCAGTACTTC	CASSPQGDSYEQYF
TRBV29-1	-	TRBJ1-2	-	TGCAGCGTTGAAGATTTGCAGGCGACGTTCTATGGCTACACCTTC	CSVEDLQATFYGYTF
TRBV19	-	TRBJ1-5	TRBD1	TGTGCCAGTAGTACAGGGGGCTTAAATCAGCCCCAGCATTTT	CASSTGGLNQPQHF
TRBV7-2	-	TRBJ1-5	TRBD1	TGTGCCAGCAGCTCCGGGACAGGGGGCGAGGGCAATCAGCCCCAGCATTTT	CASSSGTGGEGNQPQHF
TRBV18	-	TRBJ1-1	TRBD1	TGTGCCAGCTCCCACGACAGGGATACTGAAGCTTTCTTT	CASSHDRDTEAFF
TRBV10-3	-	TRBJ1-4	TRBD1	TGTGCCATCAGCGCCGGGACAGGGGATGAAAAACTGTTTTTT	CAISAGTGDEKLFF
TRBV6-4	-	TRBJ2-3	TRBD1	TGTGCCAGCATCAACCGGGACAGGGGTCCAGATACGCAGTATTTT	CASINRDRGPDTQYF
TRBV29-1	-	TRBJ2-4	TRBD1	TGCAGCGTTGAAGCCCCAGGGGGCGTCAAAAACATTCAGTACTTC	CSVEAPGGVKNIQYF
TRBV28	-	TRBJ2-7	TRBD1	TGTGCCAGCAGTCCTCTGACAGGGAGCGGACACGAGCAGTACTTC	CASSPLTGSGHEQYF
TRBV28	-	TRBJ1-2	-	TGTGCCAGCAGTCCAGCTAACTATGGCTACACCTTC	CASSPANYGYTF
TRBV4-2	-	TRBJ1-1	-	TGTGCCAGCAGCCAAGCTCAAGTGCGTGAGAACACTGAAGCTTTCTTT	CASSQAQVRENTEAFF
TRBV11-2	-	TRBJ1-4	TRBD1	TGTGCCAGCAGCTTGGCTACAGGGGGCGCGAGTGAAAAACTGTTTTTT	CASSLATGGASEKLFF
TRBV6-6	-	TRBJ2-3	TRBD2	TGTGCCAGCAGTCCTTGGCTAGCGGGGGGAGATACGCAGTATTTT	CASSPWLAGGDTQYF
TRBV19	-	TRBJ1-2	-	TGTGCCAGTAGTGACCAAGCCGCAGGTGTCTATGGCTACACCTTC	CASSDQAAGVYGYTF
TRBV7-2	-	TRBJ2-7	TRBD2	TGTGCCAGCAGCTTAACGTGGGAGGGCCTCTACGAGCAGTACTTC	CASSLTWEGLYEQYF
TRBV19	once	TRBJ1-2	TRBD1	TGTGCCAGTAGTACCACAGGGGGCGATGGCTACACCTTC	CASSTTGGDGYTF
TRBV28	-	TRBJ1-1	TRBD1	TGTGCCAGCAGTTTCCCACAGGGGGCAAACACTGAAGCTTTCTTT	CASSFPQGANTEAFF
TRBV14	-	TRBJ2-7	-	TGTGCCAGCAGCCAAGATCTGACAGGTCGGCAGTACTTC	CASSQDLTGRQYF